This TCR beta chain was profiled in a study of shared clonotypes between healthy human individuals. The study, taken as a whole, reports: Rarefaction showed that sequencing of sorted subsets was incomplete (despite large depth).

In germline, CDR1 is MNHNS, CDR2 SASEGT. V was shortened by 6 bases and J by 2 bases, with 11 bases between the two germline ends. The CDR3 spans 14 residues. Splitting of each subset's genomic DNA was done evenly across several immunoSEQ plates. The assay was immunoSEQ multiplex PCR, and TCRdb's table has in-frame clones only and misses some. The sample holds roughly 2 million clones, 90% to 96% seen once. Comment on this clone: What it binds is unknown.

The sequenced sample consisted of naive CD4+ T cells sorted from blood. The subset was: CD45RA+ positively selected. The TCR sequence derives from a man in his late teens or twenties in good health. The chain employs TRBV6-1 and TRBJ1-3; weak D call: TRBD1 (5 bases). CDR3 sequence reads: CASSPRDPGNTIYF. The CDR3 coding sequence is TGTGCCAGCAGCCCCAGGGACCCTGGAAACACCATATATTTT.